This TCR beta chain derives from a study of shared clonotypes between healthy human individuals. The repertoire was sequenced with immunoSEQ multiplex PCR; TCRdb's copy has only in-frame clones and lacks some. This table has 2 million to 2.5 million clones, approximately 94% appearing once. In germline, CDR1 is SGHRS, CDR2 YFSETQ. The CDR3 runs to 14 residues. Trimming took 4 bases from V and 5 from J, leaving 15 bases between them. Source material: naive CD4+ T cells sorted from blood. Described subset: CD45RA+ positively selected. The chain links TRBV5-1 to TRBJ2-5; D could derive from TRBD1 or TRBD2 (5 bases each). This receptor was obtained from a man younger than 35 in good health. The CDR3 loop is CASSLGPDRETQYF. CDR3 bases: TGCGCCAGCAGCCTGGGACCAGATAGGGAGACCCAGTACTTC.